This T cell receptor beta chain was sequenced during a study of cytomegalovirus exposure and HLA in healthy donors. Study results and caveats: The authors assumed roughly uniform sequencing depth across donors for presence/absence analyses. Fewer N-insertions (relative to the roughly 700-donor mean) were reportedly seen in an Asian-associated ancestry cluster in a later analysis. Researchers reportedly found TCR beta sequences accurately predicted most subjects' HLA-A and HLA-B alleles.

Germline CDR1 and CDR2: KGHSH and LQKENI. This CDR3 is 13 amino acids long. The V gene lost 4 bases and the J gene lost 5 bases, with 12 bases spanning the gap. Concerning this clone: As yet, its antigen is unknown.

The PCR employed 60 Vbeta primers together with 13 Jbeta primers. Using immunoSEQ multiplex PCR, the repertoire was profiled, and TCRdb retains in-frame clones only, with some absent. The sample includes 130,000 or so clones, around three quarters of them seen just once. The clonotype was recovered from a man aged 25 to 40 in good health and CMV-seronegative. The chain links TRBV18 to TRBJ2-7, with D tentatively TRBD1 (6 bases). Sequences were obtained from PBMCs. CDR3 DNA: TGTGCCAGCTCACAGCTTTCAGGGGACGAGCAGTACTTC. Protein sequence: CASSQLSGDEQYF. The full variable domain, completed using reference TRBV18 and TRBJ2-7, is NAGVMQNPRHLVRRRGQEARLRCSPMKGHSHVYWYRQLPEEGLKFMVYLQKENIIDESGMPKERFSAEFPKEGPSILRIQQVVRGDSAAYFCASSQLSGDEQYFGPGTRLTVT.